This T cell receptor (beta chain) was sequenced in a study of shared clonotypes between healthy human individuals (dated by TCRdb to the early 2020s). Regarding the complete study: Two women and a few men aged 18 to 49 years were included in the cohort. Libraries were prepared and TCR repertoires were sequenced by different laboratories using diverse techniques, in order to increase sequencing depth and limit assay-specific biases. Per donor, leukapheresis produced somewhere between about 0.8 and 9.5 billion PBMCs. The study deeply sequenced blood TCR repertoires of about 5 healthy adults to estimate repertoire size and the extent of clonotype sharing between individuals. What the research found in general, with its limitations: Only blood was sampled, and tissue TCR repertoires likely differ from those in blood. Pairwise subsampling led to the expectation that sequencing depth would affect the degree of clonotype sharing among donors. Because the study included a small number of donors, the genetic and exposure-history diversity represented was limited.

This clone was observed many times. The specificity of this receptor is unknown. The record has no base qualities; no much larger clone is one base away. From its cysteine to its phenylalanine, the CDR3 spans 20 amino acids. The read is trimmed to its CDR3 DNA, 60 bases read in frame from base 1. V is pared back by 2 bases and J by 1 base, with 26 bases lying between the germline termini. Based on the germline V gene, the CDR1 and CDR2 sequences are LGHNA and YNFKEQ. Donors were healthy HIV-negative adults with no recently reported acute infections or vaccinations. Only Caucasian adults living in Nashville, Tennessee, USA were represented among the donors. In the unsorted samples, tens of millions of PBMCs were counted, and genomic DNA was extracted using the QIAamp DNA Blood Mini kit. After blood collection by leukapheresis, PBMCs were isolated using Ficoll-Histopaque density gradient centrifugation and then cryopreserved in the vapor phase of liquid nitrogen.

Using the deep immunoSEQ assay, multiplex PCR amplified TCR CDR3 regions from genomic DNA. Extracted genomic DNA from each cell subset was spread evenly across all wells of several immunoSEQ 96-well plates, with each plate serving as a replicate. For unsorted PBMC, 300 to 350 ng genomic DNA, equal to approximately 30,000 T cell genomes, was loaded into each replicate PCR. Unsorted PBMC genomic DNA was sequenced across ten immunoSEQ deep assay plates. Purified libraries were measured with a Qubit 3.0 fluorometer, size-checked on a Bioanalyzer 2100, and measured again with the KAPA Library Quantification kit. Each immunoSEQ 96-well plate was sequenced on its own single-read 150-cycle Illumina NextSeq 550 flow cell. Turning to the authors' computational methods: The immunoSEQ output contained only junctional sequences without quality scores, so filtering could not match that applied to full-length reads. Sequences were annotated with PyIR, a Python wrapper for IgBLAST v1.9, and V/J genes and CDR3 were assigned using IMGT germline references. Reads with weak V/J assignments (E-value above 1e-6), missing CDR3, stop codons, out-of-frame junctions, or ambiguous translated residues were removed. V3J clonotypes were defined as sequences sharing an identical inferred V gene, J gene, and CDR3 amino acid sequence. Percentage overlap between repertoires was calculated by dividing the number of shared unique clonotypes by the size of the smaller repertoire. Repertoire richness was assessed with RTK rarefaction, the Chao1 estimator, and Recon v2.1 estimates of unobserved clonotypes. Sourced from immuneACCESS, this table was stored by TCRdb with only in-frame sequences that have V and J called. A share of the clones is absent; for the studies checked, an unresolved V gene accounts for under half, and the remainder has no known explanation. That table gives V, J and clone size, and the DNA gave D and trimming. This sample gives 400,000 to 600,000 clones in total; almost 80% of them show up just once. The ten biggest clones cover around 12% of the sample.

What was sequenced was PBMCs. This clonotype originated in a woman aged 40 to 55 in good health. Some clones in this sample may be carry-over from other donors' samples. The rearranged segments are TRBV4-2 and TRBJ1-1, and the D gene may be TRBD1, 5 bases matching. The CDR3 region: CASSQLGRGGSNPQNTEAFF. The nucleotides are TGTGCCAGCAGCCAACTCGGGAGGGGCGGCTCAAACCCTCAGAACACTGAAGCTTTCTTT.